This TCR beta chain came from a study of blood T cell repertoires in COVID-19. About the study: Sites in the United States, Italy and Spain provided acute and convalescent COVID-19 samples. PBMCs, B-cell-depleted T cells, or T cells provided the cDNA or gDNA that made up the material.

Using immunoSEQ multiplex PCR, the repertoire was profiled, and TCRdb retains in-frame clones only, with some absent. The profile shows under 15,000 clones, 73% of them singletons. The CDR3 runs to 18 residues. The J segment lost 1 base and the V segment lost 7 bases, leaving 8 bases of the junction unmatched. CDR1 SEHNR and CDR2 FQNEAQ come from the germline V gene (reference sequence). Sample: peripheral blood. The origin of this receptor is a human donor in a cohort sampled during active COVID-19. The chain links TRBV7-9 to TRBJ2-2; 14 bases match TRBD2. CDR3 protein: CASTQGTSGRGNTGELFF. The CDR3 region has the DNA TGTGCCAGCACCCAAGGGACTAGCGGGAGAGGGAACACCGGGGAGCTGTTTTTT. The full variable domain, its missing parts supplied by reference TRBV7-9 and TRBJ2-2, is DTGVSQNPRHKITKRGQNVTFRCDPISEHNRLYWYRQTLGQGPEFLTYFQNEAQLEKSRLLSDRFSAERPKGSFSTLEIQRTEQGDSAMYLCASTQGTSGRGNTGELFFGEGSRLTVL.